This is a list of T cell receptor beta chains from one sample in a study of response to subunit inactivated influenza vaccine. TCRdb ran MiXCR on the RT-PCR reads and lists one entry per CDR3 protein. The sample includes approximately 730,000 distinct CDR3 sequences, around 14% of them seen just once. Sequenced here: PBMCs from blood, sampled 14 to 15 days before vaccination. The source of these receptors is a man in his fifties or sixties who received an inactivated influenza vaccine. Each CDR3 is given with its conserved first and last residue. The D gene is left open where the match is weak. Some rows mark clone size as missing; the rest say once, few, many or name a class of expanded clone.

D,J,size,V,CDR3,DNA
TRBD2,TRBJ2-7,-,TRBV28,CASSLEPGLAGSYEQYF,TGTGCCAGCAGTTTAGAACCGGGACTAGCGGGATCCTACGAGCAGTACTTC
TRBD2,TRBJ2-1,few,TRBV24-1,CATSGLLSGRASYNEQFF,TGTGCCACCAGTGGCCTCCTTAGCGGGAGGGCCTCCTACAATGAGCAGTTCTTC
-,TRBJ2-1,few,TRBV4-3,CASSPEAYNEQFF,TGCGCCAGCAGCCCGGAGGCTTACAATGAGCAGTTCTTC
TRBD2,TRBJ2-1,-,TRBV6-2/TRBV6-3,CASSYGAGGHSSYNEQFF,TGTGCCAGCAGTTACGGGGCGGGGGGGCACTCCTCCTACAATGAGCAGTTCTTC
TRBD1,TRBJ1-2,-,TRBV29-1,CSVGADRGQNYGYTF,TGCAGCGTTGGGGCCGACAGGGGGCAGAACTATGGCTACACCTTC
TRBD1,TRBJ1-1,-,TRBV9,CASSRGGQRITEAFF,TGTGCCAGCAGCCGGGGGGGACAGAGGATCACTGAAGCTTTCTTT
-,TRBJ2-5,few,TRBV6-2/TRBV6-3,CASSPLGQTHETQYF,TGTGCCAGCAGTCCACTTGGACAGACGCACGAGACCCAGTACTTC
-,TRBJ2-1,-,TRBV20-1,CSARRPYLAYNEQFF,TGCAGTGCTAGGAGACCCTACTTGGCCTACAATGAGCAGTTCTTC
-,TRBJ2-5,-,TRBV7-2,CASSSQRVQETQYF,TGTGCCAGCAGCTCACAGAGAGTCCAAGAGACCCAGTACTTC
-,TRBJ1-2,-,TRBV15,CATSRQGSDGYTF,TGTGCCACCAGCAGACAGGGAAGTGATGGCTACACCTTC
-,TRBJ2-1,many,TRBV5-1,CASSQDASSYNEQFF,TGCGCCAGCAGCCAGGACGCAAGCTCCTACAATGAGCAGTTCTTC
-,TRBJ2-1,many,TRBV19,CASSLDLGHEQFF,TGTGCCAGTTCCTTGGACCTGGGCCATGAGCAGTTCTTC
TRBD1,TRBJ1-3,few,TRBV4-1,CASSQDVGQPFSGNTIYF,TGCGCCAGCAGCCAAGATGTGGGACAGCCTTTCTCTGGAAACACCATATATTTT
-,TRBJ2-7,-,TRBV12-3/TRBV12-4,CASAKSGTTLTYEQYF,TGTGCCAGCGCCAAGTCCGGGACAACATTAACCTACGAGCAGTACTTC
TRBD1,TRBJ2-5,few,TRBV20-1,CSAWAGTEGRRDQYF,TGCAGTGCTTGGGCCGGGACAGAGGGGAGAAGGGACCAGTACTTC
-,TRBJ2-2,-,TRBV29-1,CSVTTVKGGEYTGELFF,TGCAGCGTTACTACCGTAAAGGGGGGGGAGTACACCGGGGAGCTGTTTTTT
TRBD1,TRBJ2-5,few,TRBV10-3,CAIRTGSETQYF,TGTGCCATCAGGACAGGGTCAGAGACCCAGTACTTC
TRBD1,TRBJ1-4,few,TRBV5-1,CASSPGQEYEKLFF,TGCGCCAGCAGCCCGGGACAGGAGTATGAAAAACTGTTTTTT
TRBD2,TRBJ2-7,-,TRBV10-3,CAISGGKAGEQYF,TGTGCCATCAGTGGAGGGAAAGCGGGGGAGCAGTACTTC
TRBD2,TRBJ2-3,-,TRBV25-1,CASGDSGSTDTQYF,TGTGCCAGCGGAGATAGCGGGAGCACAGATACGCAGTATTTT
-,TRBJ1-1,-,TRBV10-3,CAISEIGSMNTEAFF,TGTGCCATCAGTGAAATAGGATCCATGAACACTGAAGCTTTCTTT
TRBD1,TRBJ2-2,-,TRBV20-1,CSARDQRQGVTGELFF,TGCAGTGCTAGAGATCAAAGACAGGGGGTCACCGGGGAGCTGTTTTTT
TRBD1,TRBJ2-7,-,TRBV5-6,CASSFSLGQSTYYEQYF,TGTGCCAGCAGCTTCAGTTTGGGACAGTCGACTTACTACGAGCAGTACTTC
-,TRBJ2-7,few,TRBV19,CASSITTGTTYEQYF,TGTGCCAGTAGTATTACAACAGGGACTACCTACGAGCAGTACTTC
-,TRBJ2-1,-,TRBV24-1,CATSDDGRGQFF,TGTGCCACCAGTGATGATGGGCGGGGGCAGTTCTTC
-,TRBJ1-1,few,TRBV11-2,CASFGVGTEAFF,TGTGCCAGCTTCGGGGTTGGCACTGAAGCTTTCTTT
-,TRBJ2-1,many,TRBV7-2,CASSPSGRLLSSYNEQFF,TGTGCCAGCAGCCCCTCGGGACGGCTGCTAAGCTCCTACAATGAGCAGTTCTTC
-,TRBJ1-5,-,TRBV12-3/TRBV12-4,CASSLSTGGLSNQPQHF,TGTGCCAGCAGTTTAAGTACGGGGGGATTAAGCAATCAGCCCCAGCATTTT
-,TRBJ2-5,few,TRBV2,CASSRDNEETQYF,TGTGCCAGCAGCCGGGACAACGAAGAGACCCAGTACTTC
TRBD2,TRBJ2-3,few,TRBV5-1,CASSPTSGTTDTQYF,TGCGCCAGCAGCCCGACTAGCGGAACCACAGATACGCAGTATTTT
-,TRBJ1-5,few,TRBV7-2,CASSLVGRAGQPQHF,TGTGCCAGCAGCTTAGTGGGTAGGGCGGGCCAGCCCCAGCATTTT
-,TRBJ1-4,few,TRBV6-1,CASHREGNEKLFF,TGTGCCAGCCATCGCGAGGGTAATGAAAAACTGTTTTTT
TRBD1,TRBJ2-1,few,TRBV30,CAWSAGTGNYNEQFF,TGTGCCTGGAGCGCCGGGACAGGGAACTACAATGAGCAGTTCTTC